This T cell receptor (beta chain) is from a study of sequential checkpoint blockade in melanoma. Study context: Both treatment sequences were followed by maintenance nivolumab.

Treatment: randomized to nivolumab then ipilimumab (arm A) or the reverse (arm B). No patient had prior DNA-damaging chemotherapy. From thawed PBMCs, live CD3+CD8+ cells negative for CD19 and CD56 were sorted. Measured with immunoSEQ multiplex PCR; TCRdb has only the in-frame clones, and not every one. The data contain 18,000 or so clones, 74% of them singletons. Germline CDR1 is MDHEN and CDR2 is SYDVKM. V lost 1 base and J 2 bases, leaving 8 bases between the germline ends. CDR3 length: 14 residues. The sequence was obtained from a human donor with melanoma. V is TRBV28 and J is TRBJ1-1; D call uncertain. The sequenced sample was CD8+ T cells sorted from blood (inferred from file names), obtained from a patient given nivolumab and ipilimumab in sequence. CDR3 bases: TGTGCCAGCAGTTTATACATGATAAACACTGAAGCTTTCTTT. Encoded protein: CASSLYMINTEAFF.